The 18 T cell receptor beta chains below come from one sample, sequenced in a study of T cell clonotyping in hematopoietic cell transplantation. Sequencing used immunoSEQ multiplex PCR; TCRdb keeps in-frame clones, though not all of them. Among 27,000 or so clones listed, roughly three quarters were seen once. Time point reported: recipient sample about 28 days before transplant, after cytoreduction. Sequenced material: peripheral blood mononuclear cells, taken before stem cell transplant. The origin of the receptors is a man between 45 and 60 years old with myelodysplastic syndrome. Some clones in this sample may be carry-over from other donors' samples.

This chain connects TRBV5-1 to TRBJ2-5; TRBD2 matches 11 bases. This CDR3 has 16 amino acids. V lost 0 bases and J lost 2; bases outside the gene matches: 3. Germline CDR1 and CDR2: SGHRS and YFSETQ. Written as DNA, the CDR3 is TGCGCCAGCAGCTTGGTGACTAGCGGGGTTCAAGAGACCCAGTACTTC. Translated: CASSLVTSGVQETQYF.

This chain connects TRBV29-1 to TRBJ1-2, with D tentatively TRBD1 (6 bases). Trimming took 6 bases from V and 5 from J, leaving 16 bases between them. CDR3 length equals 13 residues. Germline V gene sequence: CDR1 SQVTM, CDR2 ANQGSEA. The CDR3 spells CSVISGTPYGYTF. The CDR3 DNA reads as TGCAGCGTCATTTCCGGGACACCTTATGGCTACACCTTC.

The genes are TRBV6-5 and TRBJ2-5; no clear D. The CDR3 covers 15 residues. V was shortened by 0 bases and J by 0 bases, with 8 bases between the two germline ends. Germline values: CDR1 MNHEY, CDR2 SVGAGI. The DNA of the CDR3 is TGTGCCAGCAGTTACTCCTACCTGTACCAAGAGACCCAGTACTTC. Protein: CASSYSYLYQETQYF.

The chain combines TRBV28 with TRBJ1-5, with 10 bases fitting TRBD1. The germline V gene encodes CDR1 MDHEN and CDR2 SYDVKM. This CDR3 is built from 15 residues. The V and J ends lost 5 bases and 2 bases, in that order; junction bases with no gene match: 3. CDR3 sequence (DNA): TGTGCCAGCAGTCCCGGGACAGGGGGCAATCAGCCCCAGCATTTT. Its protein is CASSPGTGGNQPQHF.

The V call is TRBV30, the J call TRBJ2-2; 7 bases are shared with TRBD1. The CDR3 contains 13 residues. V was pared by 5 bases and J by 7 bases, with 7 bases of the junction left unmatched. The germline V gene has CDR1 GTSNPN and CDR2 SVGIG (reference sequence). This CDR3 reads CAWHRGDGGELFF. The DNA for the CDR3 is TGTGCCTGGCACAGGGGAGATGGCGGGGAGCTGTTTTTT.

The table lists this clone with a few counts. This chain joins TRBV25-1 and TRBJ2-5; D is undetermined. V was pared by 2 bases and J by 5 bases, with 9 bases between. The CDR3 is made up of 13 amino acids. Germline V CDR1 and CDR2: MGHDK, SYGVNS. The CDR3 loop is CASSEDRRETQYF. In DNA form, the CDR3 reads TGTGCCAGCAGTGAAGATAGGCGGGAGACCCAGTACTTC. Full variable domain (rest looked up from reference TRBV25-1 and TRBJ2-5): EADIYQTPRYLVIGTGKKITLECSQTMGHDKMYWYQQDPGMELHLIHYSYGVNSTEKGDLSSESTVSRIRTEHFPLTLESARPSHTSQYLCASSEDRRETQYFGPGTRLLVL.

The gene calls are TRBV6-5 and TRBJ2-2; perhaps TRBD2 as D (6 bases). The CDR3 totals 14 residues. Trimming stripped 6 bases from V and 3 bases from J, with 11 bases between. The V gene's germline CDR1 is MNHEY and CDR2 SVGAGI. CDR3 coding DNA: TGTGCCAGCAGAATGGGACTTTACACCGGGGAGCTGTTTTTT. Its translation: CASRMGLYTGELFF.

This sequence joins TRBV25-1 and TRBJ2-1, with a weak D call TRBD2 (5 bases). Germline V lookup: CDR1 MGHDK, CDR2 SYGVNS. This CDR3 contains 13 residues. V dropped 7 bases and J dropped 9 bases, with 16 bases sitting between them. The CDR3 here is CASIGPERGEQFF. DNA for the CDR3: TGTGCCAGCATAGGCCCAGAACGGGGTGAGCAGTTCTTC.

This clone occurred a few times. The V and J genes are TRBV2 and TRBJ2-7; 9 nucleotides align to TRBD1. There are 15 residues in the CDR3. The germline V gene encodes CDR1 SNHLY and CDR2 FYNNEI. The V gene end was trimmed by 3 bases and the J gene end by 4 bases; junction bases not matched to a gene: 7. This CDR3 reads CASSDITGGRYEQYF. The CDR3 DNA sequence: TGTGCCAGCAGTGATATCACAGGGGGCAGGTACGAGCAGTACTTC.

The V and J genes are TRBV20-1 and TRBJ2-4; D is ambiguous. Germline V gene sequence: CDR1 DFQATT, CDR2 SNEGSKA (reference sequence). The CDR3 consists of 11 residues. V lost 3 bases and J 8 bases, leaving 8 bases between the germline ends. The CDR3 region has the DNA TGCAGTGCTAGTGAGTTGGACATTCAGTACTTC. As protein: CSASELDIQYF.

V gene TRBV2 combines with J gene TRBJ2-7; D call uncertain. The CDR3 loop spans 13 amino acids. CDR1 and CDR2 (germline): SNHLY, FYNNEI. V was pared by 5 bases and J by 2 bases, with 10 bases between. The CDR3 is CASSPYQPYEQYF. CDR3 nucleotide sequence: TGTGCCAGCAGTCCGTACCAGCCCTACGAGCAGTACTTC.

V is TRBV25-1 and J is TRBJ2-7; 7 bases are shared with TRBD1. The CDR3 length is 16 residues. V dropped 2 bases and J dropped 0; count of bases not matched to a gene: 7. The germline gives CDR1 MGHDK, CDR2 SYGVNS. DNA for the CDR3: TGTGCCAGCAGTGAAACAAACAGGGGTTCCTCCTACGAGCAGTACTTC. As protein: CASSETNRGSSYEQYF.

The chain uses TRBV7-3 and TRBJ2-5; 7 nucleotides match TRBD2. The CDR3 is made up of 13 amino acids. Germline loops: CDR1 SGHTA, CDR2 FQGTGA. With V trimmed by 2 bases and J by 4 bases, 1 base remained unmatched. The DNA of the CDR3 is TGTGCCAGCAGCTTATGGGGGGGAGAGACCCAGTACTTC. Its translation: CASSLWGGETQYF.

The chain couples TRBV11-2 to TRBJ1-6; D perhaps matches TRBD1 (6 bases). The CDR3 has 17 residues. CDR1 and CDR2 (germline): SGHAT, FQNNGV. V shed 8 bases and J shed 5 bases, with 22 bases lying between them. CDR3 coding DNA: TGTGCCAGCTCCACGCGGGACACAGTACGGGATAATTCACCCCTCCACTTT. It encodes CASSTRDTVRDNSPLHF.

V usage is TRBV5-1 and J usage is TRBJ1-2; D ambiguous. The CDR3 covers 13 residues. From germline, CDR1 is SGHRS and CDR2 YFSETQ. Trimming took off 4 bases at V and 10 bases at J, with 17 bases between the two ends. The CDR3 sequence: CASSQVTEGVYTF. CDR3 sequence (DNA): TGCGCCAGCAGCCAGGTAACAGAGGGCGTCTACACCTTC. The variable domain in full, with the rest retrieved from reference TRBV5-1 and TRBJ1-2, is KAGVTQTPRYLIKTRGQQVTLSCSPISGHRSVSWYQQTPGQGLQFLFEYFSETQRNKGNFPGRFSGRQFSNSRSEMNVSTLELGDSALYLCASSQVTEGVYTFGSGTRLTVV.

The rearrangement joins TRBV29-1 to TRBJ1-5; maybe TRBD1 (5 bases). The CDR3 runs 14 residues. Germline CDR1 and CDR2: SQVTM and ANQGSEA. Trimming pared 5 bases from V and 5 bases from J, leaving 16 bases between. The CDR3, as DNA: TGCAGCGTTTCCCGGCAGGGTGGAGATCAGCCCCAGCATTTT. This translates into CSVSRQGGDQPQHF.

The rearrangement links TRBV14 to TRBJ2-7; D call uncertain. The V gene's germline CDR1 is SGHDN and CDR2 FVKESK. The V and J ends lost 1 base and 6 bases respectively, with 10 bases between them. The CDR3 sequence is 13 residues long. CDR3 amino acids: CASSQVGPLEQYF. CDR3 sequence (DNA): TGTGCCAGCAGCCAAGTCGGGCCCCTCGAGCAGTACTTC.

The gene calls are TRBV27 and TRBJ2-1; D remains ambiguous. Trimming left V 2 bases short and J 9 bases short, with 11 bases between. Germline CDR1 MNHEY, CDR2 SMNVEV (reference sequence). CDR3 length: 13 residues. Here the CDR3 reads CASSLGRSAEQFF. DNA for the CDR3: TGTGCCAGCAGTTTAGGACGGAGCGCTGAGCAGTTCTTC.